A single T cell receptor beta chain is shown here with its context. The data derive from a study of blood T cell repertoires in COVID-19. Study in general: COVID-19 samples, acute and convalescent, were from the United States, Italy and Spain.

Clones were sequenced by immunoSEQ multiplex PCR, and TCRdb holds only the in-frame ones, with some missing. This repertoire shows approximately 130,000 clones, 84% found once; its top ten account for 9.5% to 15%. Germline CDR1 SGHRS, CDR2 YFSETQ. The CDR3 is made up of 15 amino acids. V was shortened by 4 bases and J by 0 bases, with 10 bases between the two germline ends. The receptor comes from a human donor in a cohort sampled during active COVID-19. The rearrangement joins TRBV5-1 to TRBJ2-2; D is undetermined. Sequencing input: peripheral blood. The CDR3 DNA reads TGCGCCAGCAGCAATGGGCATTCGAACACCGGGGAGCTGTTTTTT. Protein product: CASSNGHSNTGELFF.